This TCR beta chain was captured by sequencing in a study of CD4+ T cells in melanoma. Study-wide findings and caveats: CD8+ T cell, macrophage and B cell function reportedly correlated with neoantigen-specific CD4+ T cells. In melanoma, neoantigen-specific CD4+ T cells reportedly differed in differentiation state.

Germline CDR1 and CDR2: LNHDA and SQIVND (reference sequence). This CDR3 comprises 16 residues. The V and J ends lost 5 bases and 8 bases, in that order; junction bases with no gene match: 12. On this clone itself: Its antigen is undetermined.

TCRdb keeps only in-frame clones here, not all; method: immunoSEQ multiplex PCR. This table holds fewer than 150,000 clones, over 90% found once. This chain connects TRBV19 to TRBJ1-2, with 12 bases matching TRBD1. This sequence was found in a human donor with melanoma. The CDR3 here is CASSAAGTGGSWGYTF. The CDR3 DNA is TGTGCCAGTAGTGCCGCCGGGACAGGGGGCTCTTGGGGCTACACCTTC.